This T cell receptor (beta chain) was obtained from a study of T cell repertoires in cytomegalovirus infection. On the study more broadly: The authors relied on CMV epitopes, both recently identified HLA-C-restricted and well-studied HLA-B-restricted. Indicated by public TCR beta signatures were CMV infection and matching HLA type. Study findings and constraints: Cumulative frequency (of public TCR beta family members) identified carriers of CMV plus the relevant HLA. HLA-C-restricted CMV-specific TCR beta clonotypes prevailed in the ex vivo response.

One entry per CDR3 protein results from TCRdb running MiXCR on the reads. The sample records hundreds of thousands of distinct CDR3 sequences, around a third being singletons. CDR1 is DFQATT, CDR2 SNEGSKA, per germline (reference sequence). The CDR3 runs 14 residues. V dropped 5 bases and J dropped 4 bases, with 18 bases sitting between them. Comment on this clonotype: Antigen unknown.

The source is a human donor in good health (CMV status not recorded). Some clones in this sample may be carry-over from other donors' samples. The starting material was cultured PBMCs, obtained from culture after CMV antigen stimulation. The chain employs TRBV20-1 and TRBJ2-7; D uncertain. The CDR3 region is CSASSLTVRYEQYF. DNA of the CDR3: TGCAGTGCTTCCTCGCTTACTGTAAGGTACGAGCAGTACTTC.